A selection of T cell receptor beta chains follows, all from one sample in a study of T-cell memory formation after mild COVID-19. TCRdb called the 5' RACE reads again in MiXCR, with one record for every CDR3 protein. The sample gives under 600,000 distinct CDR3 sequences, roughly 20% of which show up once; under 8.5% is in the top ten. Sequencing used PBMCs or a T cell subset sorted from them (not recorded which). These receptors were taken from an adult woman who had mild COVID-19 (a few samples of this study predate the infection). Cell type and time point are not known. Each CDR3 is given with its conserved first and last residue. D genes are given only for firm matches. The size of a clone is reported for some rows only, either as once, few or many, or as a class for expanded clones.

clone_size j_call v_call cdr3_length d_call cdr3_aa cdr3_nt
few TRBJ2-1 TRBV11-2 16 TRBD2 CASRRIAGGPYNEQFF TGTGCCAGCAGGAGAATAGCGGGAGGGCCCTACAATGAGCAGTTCTTC
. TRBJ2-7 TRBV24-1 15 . CATSDSIASHYEQYF TGTGCCACCAGTGATTCCATAGCGTCCCACTACGAGCAGTACTTC
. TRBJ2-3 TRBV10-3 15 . CAIRDGAATTDTQYF TGTGCCATCAGAGACGGAGCGGCAACCACAGATACGCAGTATTTT
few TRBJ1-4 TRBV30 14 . CAWSEEPRGEKLFF TGTGCCTGGAGTGAGGAACCGAGGGGGGAAAAACTGTTTTTT
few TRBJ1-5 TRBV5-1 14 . CASSLGTASQPQHF TGCGCCAGCAGCCTCGGGACGGCCAGCCAGCCCCAGCATTTT
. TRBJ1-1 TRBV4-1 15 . CASSQESLGNTEAFF TGCGCCAGCAGCCAAGAGAGCCTGGGGAACACTGAAGCTTTCTTT
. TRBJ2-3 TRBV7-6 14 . CASSSRPSGDTQYF TGTGCCAGCAGCTCCCGGCCCTCGGGAGATACGCAGTATTTT
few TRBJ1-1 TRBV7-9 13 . CASSLDKARKAFF TGTGCCAGCAGCTTAGATAAGGCTAGGAAAGCTTTCTTT
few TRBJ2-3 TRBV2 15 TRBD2 CASSEKSGATDTQYF TGTGCCAGCAGTGAGAAAAGCGGGGCCACAGATACGCAGTATTTT
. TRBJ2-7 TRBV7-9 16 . CASSPVRGGGPYEQYF TGTGCCAGCAGCCCCGTCCGAGGGGGAGGACCTTACGAGCAGTACTTC
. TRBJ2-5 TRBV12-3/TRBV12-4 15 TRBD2 CASSLLAGRGETQYF TGTGCCAGCAGCCTATTAGCGGGGAGGGGTGAGACCCAGTACTTC
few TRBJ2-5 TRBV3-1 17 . CASSPPWGGGVGETQYF TGTGCCAGCAGCCCCCCCTGGGGGGGCGGAGTGGGAGAGACCCAGTACTTC
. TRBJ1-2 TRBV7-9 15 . CASSFGRSRTYGYTF TGTGCCAGCAGCTTTGGTAGATCGAGAACCTATGGCTACACCTTC
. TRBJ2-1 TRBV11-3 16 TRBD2 CASSDPLAGGANEQFF TGTGCCAGCAGCGACCCCTTAGCGGGGGGGGCTAATGAGCAGTTCTTC
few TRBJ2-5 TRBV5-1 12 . CASSGGMETQYF TGCGCCAGCAGCGGAGGGATGGAGACCCAGTACTTC
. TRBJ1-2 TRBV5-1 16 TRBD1 CASSLVYRGWFYGYTF TGCGCCAGCAGCTTAGTCTACAGGGGTTGGTTCTATGGCTACACCTTC
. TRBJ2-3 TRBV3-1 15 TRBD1 CASRKQGASTDTQYF TGTGCCAGCAGAAAACAGGGGGCGAGCACAGATACGCAGTATTTT
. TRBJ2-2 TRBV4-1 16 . CASSQEAGAYTGELFF TGCGCCAGCAGCCAAGAGGCGGGGGCTTACACCGGGGAGCTGTTTTTT
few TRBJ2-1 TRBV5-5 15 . CASSLAAAGGTPQFF TGTGCCAGCAGCTTGGCGGCGGCAGGGGGGACCCCGCAGTTCTTC
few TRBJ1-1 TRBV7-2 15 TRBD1 CASSLVTGANTEAFF TGTGCCAGCAGCTTAGTGACAGGGGCGAACACTGAAGCTTTCTTT
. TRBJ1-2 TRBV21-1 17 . CASSKERSRGQGYGYTF TGTGCCAGCAGCAAAGAGCGAAGCAGGGGGCAGGGCTATGGCTACACCTTC
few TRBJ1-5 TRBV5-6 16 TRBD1 CASSLAADRGNQPQHF TGTGCCAGCAGCTTGGCCGCGGACAGGGGCAATCAGCCCCAGCATTTT
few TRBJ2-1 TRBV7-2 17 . CASSLVAQRAYYNEQFF TGTGCCAGCAGCTTAGTGGCCCAGCGGGCTTACTACAATGAGCAGTTCTTC
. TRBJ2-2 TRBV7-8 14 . CASRRSTNTGELFF TGTGCCAGTCGGCGGAGCACGAACACCGGGGAGCTGTTTTTT
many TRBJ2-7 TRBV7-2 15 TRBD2 CASRTTSGRADEQYF TGTGCCAGCCGAACTACTAGCGGGAGGGCCGACGAGCAGTACTTC
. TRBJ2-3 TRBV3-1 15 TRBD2 CASSPYGGGRDTQYF TGTGCCAGCAGCCCCTACGGCGGGGGACGGGATACGCAGTATTTT
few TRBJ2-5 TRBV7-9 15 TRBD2 CASSLGLAGLETQYF TGTGCCAGCAGCTTAGGACTAGCGGGACTAGAGACCCAGTACTTC
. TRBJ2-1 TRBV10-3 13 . CAISESTDGEQFF TGTGCCATCAGTGAGTCGACGGATGGAGAGCAGTTCTTC
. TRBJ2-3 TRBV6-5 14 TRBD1 CASRRQGNTDTQYF TGTGCCAGCAGAAGACAGGGGAACACAGATACGCAGTATTTT
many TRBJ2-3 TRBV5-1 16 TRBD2 CASSLEPSGSTDTQYF TGCGCCAGCAGCTTGGAGCCTAGCGGGAGCACAGATACGCAGTATTTT
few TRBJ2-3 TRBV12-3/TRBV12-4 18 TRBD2 CASSRSKMGVAGSDTQYF TGTGCCAGCAGCCGGAGTAAGATGGGGGTAGCGGGGTCAGATACGCAGTATTTT
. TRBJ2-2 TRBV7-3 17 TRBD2 CASSLTSRTSGTGELFF TGTGCCAGCAGCTTAACCTCTCGGACTAGCGGGACCGGGGAGCTGTTTTTT
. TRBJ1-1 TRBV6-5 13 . CASSYMRNTEAFF TGTGCCAGCAGTTACATGAGGAACACTGAAGCTTTCTTT
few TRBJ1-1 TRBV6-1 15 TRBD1 CASRGTGWGNTEAFF TGTGCCAGCCGGGGGACAGGGTGGGGGAACACTGAAGCTTTCTTT
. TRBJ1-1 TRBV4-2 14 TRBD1 CASSLSDRETEAFF TGTGCCAGCAGCCTGTCAGACAGGGAGACTGAAGCTTTCTTT
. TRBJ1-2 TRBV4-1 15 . CASSQGLGEYYGYTF TGCGCCAGCAGCCAGGGACTGGGGGAGTACTATGGCTACACCTTC
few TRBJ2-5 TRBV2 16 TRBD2 CASSEGLAGLQETQYF TGTGCCAGCAGTGAAGGGCTAGCGGGTCTCCAAGAGACCCAGTACTTC
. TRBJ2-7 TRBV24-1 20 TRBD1 CATSDFPMEPRTGDPYEQYF TGTGCCACCAGTGATTTCCCGATGGAGCCCAGGACAGGGGACCCCTACGAGCAGTACTTC
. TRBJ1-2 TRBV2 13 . CASTSGPRRSYTF TGTGCCAGCACCTCTGGACCTCGAAGGAGCTACACCTTC
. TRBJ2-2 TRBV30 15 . CASIHSLSNTGELFF TGTGCCTCCATCCACTCACTATCGAACACCGGGGAGCTGTTTTTT
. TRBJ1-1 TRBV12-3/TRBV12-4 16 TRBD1 CASSFAWFSGGKQPFF TGTGCCAGCAGTTTCGCATGGTTTTCAGGGGGCAAACAGCCCTTCTTT
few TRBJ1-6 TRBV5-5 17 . CASSLASTAMSNSPLHF TGTGCCAGCAGCTTGGCTTCGACAGCGATGAGTAATTCACCCCTCCACTTT
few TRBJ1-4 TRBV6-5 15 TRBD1 CASRRGQGGVEKLFF TGTGCCAGCAGACGCGGACAGGGGGGCGTTGAAAAACTGTTTTTT
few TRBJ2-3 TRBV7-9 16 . CASSRMEYGGLDTQYF TGTGCCAGCAGCCGTATGGAATACGGGGGTCTCGATACGCAGTATTTT
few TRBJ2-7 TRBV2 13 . CASSESAEHEQYF TGTGCCAGCAGTGAATCGGCGGAACACGAGCAGTACTTC
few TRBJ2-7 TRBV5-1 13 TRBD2 CASSLVGTTEQYF TGCGCCAGCAGCTTGGTAGGGACTACCGAGCAGTACTTC
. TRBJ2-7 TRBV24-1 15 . CATSDHRDVSYEQYF TGTGCCACCAGTGATCACCGGGACGTTTCGTACGAGCAGTACTTC
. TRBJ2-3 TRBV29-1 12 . CSSTQVTDTQYF TGCAGCTCCACCCAGGTCACAGATACGCAGTATTTT
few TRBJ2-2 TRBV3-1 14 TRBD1 CASGQGRRTGELFF TGTGCCAGTGGACAGGGGAGGCGGACCGGGGAGCTGTTTTTT
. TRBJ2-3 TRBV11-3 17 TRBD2 CASSLSGAGVSTDTQYF TGTGCCAGCAGCCTATCCGGGGCGGGGGTTAGCACAGATACGCAGTATTTT
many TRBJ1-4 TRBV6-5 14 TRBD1 CASSRDRGNEKLFF TGTGCCAGCAGTCGTGACAGGGGTAATGAAAAACTGTTTTTT
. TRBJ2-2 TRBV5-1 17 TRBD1 CASSLGAGTGNTGELFF TGCGCCAGCAGCTTGGGGGCCGGGACAGGGAACACCGGGGAGCTGTTTTTT
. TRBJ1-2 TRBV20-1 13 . CSARSQGNYGYTF TGCAGTGCTAGATCGCAGGGGAACTATGGCTACACCTTC
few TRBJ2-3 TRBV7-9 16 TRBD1 CASSLAGTGLSDTQYF TGTGCCAGCAGCTTGGCCGGGACAGGGCTCTCAGATACGCAGTATTTT
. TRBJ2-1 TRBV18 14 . CASSPGTRGGEQFF TGTGCCAGCTCACCCGGGACTCGGGGCGGTGAGCAGTTCTTC
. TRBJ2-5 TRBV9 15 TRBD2 CASSVGLAGKETQYF TGTGCCAGCAGCGTAGGACTAGCGGGGAAAGAGACCCAGTACTTC
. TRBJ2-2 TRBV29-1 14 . CSVVRGLNTGELFF TGCAGCGTTGTTCGCGGATTGAACACCGGGGAGCTGTTTTTT
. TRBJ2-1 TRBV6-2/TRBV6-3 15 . CASSYSIGPYNEQFF TGTGCCAGCAGTTACTCGATCGGACCCTACAATGAGCAGTTCTTC
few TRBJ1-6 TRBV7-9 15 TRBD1 CASSKGTANNSPLHF TGTGCCAGCAGCAAGGGGACAGCGAATAATTCACCCCTCCACTTT